A selection of T cell receptor beta chains follows, all from one sample in a study of T cell responses to AZD1222 COVID-19 vaccine. The assay was immunoSEQ multiplex PCR, and TCRdb's table has in-frame clones only and misses some. The repertoire consists of 110,000 to 150,000 clones, with around 85% occurring once and the leading ten covering approximately 8%. This sample comprised peripheral blood, obtained on day 0 of AZD1222 vaccination. These receptors came from an adult in good health. Each CDR3 is given with its conserved first and last residue. Fields, in order: J gene, V gene, CDR3 protein.

TRBJ2-7	TRBV29-1	CSVHKAEGSSYEQYF
TRBJ1-5	TRBV6-5	CASSFGTGIQPQHF
TRBJ2-6	TRBV30	CAWSVGTVSGANVLTF
TRBJ1-2	TRBV6-2/TRBV6-3	CASSPTGALYGYTF
TRBJ1-1	TRBV5-1	CASSPSVRRNTEAFF
TRBJ1-2	TRBV30	CAWSARSYGYTF
TRBJ2-7	TRBV5-5	CASSLVGGEQYF
TRBJ2-1	TRBV11-2	CASRRLGGTDEQFF
TRBJ2-2	TRBV6-2/TRBV6-3	CASSYLLPGTGGTGELFF
TRBJ2-4	TRBV7-2	CASSLDILAKNIQYF
TRBJ2-7	TRBV7-2	CASSLVWQGEQYF
TRBJ2-2	TRBV3-1/TRBV3-2	CASSHPGLAGNTGELFF